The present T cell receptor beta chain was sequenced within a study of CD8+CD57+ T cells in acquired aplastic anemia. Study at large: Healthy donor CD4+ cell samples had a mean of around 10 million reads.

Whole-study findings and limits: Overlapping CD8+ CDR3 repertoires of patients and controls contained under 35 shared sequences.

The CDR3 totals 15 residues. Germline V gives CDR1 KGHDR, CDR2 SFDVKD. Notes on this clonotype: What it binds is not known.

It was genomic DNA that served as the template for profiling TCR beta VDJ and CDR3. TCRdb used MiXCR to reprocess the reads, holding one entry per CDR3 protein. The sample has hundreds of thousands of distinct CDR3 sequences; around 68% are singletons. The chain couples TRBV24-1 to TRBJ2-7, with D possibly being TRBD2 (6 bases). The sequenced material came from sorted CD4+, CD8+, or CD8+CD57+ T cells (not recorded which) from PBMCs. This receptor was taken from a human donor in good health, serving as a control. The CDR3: CATSDARGLSYGANV. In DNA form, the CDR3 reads TGTGCCACCAGTGACGCACGGGGACTCTCCTATGGGGCCAACGTC.